Sequencing of this T cell receptor (beta chain) was carried out in a study of blood T cells in healthy people across ages. A second about 7 to 11 cycle PCR used barcoded and J-beta primers. The template-switch adaptor, which had 12 random nucleotides, put a tag on each cDNA molecule. Using its own MiXCR run on the 5' RACE reads, TCRdb lists one record per CDR3 protein. The table lists 650,000 to 900,000 distinct CDR3 sequences, 55% to 65% of them singletons, with 25% to 30% in the top ten. General observations from the study: While age rose, TCR beta diversity per million T cells dropped in a roughly linear way. With donor CMV status unknown, expanded clonotype changes were possibly confounded.

The V gene lost 4 bases and the J gene lost 3 bases, with 17 bases spanning the gap. This CDR3 has 16 amino acids. The germline gives CDR1 SGDLS, CDR2 YYNGEE. About this clonotype itself: Its specificity is not known.

The amount of total RNA extracted per sample was at least 5.5 micrograms. The chain joins TRBV9 to TRBJ2-1; possible D gene TRBD2, 7 bases. Sequenced sample: blood. The TCR was taken from a man younger than 45 in good health. CDR3 coding DNA: TGTGCCAGCAGCCAGGGAGGGGGGGTTGGCTACAATGAGCAGTTCTTC. This translates into CASSQGGGVGYNEQFF.